The entry that follows covers one T cell receptor (beta chain) sequence. Its antigen is not yet known. One end of the junction varies from germline; a read error may be responsible. These data come from a study of tumor-infiltrating lymphocytes in primary liver carcinoma (dated by TCRdb to the late 2010s). About the investigation overall: Between late 2015 and early 2016, roughly 5 patients in China with histopathologically diagnosed primary liver carcinoma had their tumors surgically resected. The five patients, three men and two women aged 30 to 69 years, had hepatocellular carcinoma (four) or combined HCC and intrahepatic cholangiocarcinoma (one). The tumors of the five patients were staged as T1-T3 N0M0, with maximum diameters ranging from about 4 to 10 cm. Samples yielded roughly 3.5 to 8 million productive TCRbeta reads; read depth did not differ significantly between tissue types. The study combined TCRbeta repertoire sequencing, expression microarrays and whole-exome sequencing across five regions of each liver tumor, with adjacent normal tissue and blood. A total of approximately 35 specimens from 5 patients, comprising 25 or so tumor regions, 5 adjacent noncancerous liver tissues and 5 peripheral blood samples, were covered by TCRbeta repertoire sequencing. Technical replicate repertoires showed high reproducibility, with mean shared-clone rates roughly 0.87 and correlation coefficients above 0.98.

TRIzol reagent was used to extract blood RNA from unsorted whole blood, while the DNeasy Blood & Tissue kit provided the germline DNA. At the time of sampling, the patients had chronic HBV infection and had not received any treatment. Before surgery, roughly 3.7 milliliters of peripheral blood were collected into K2EDTA tubes. Taken from cysteine to phenylalanine, the CDR3 has 16 residues. Here the CDR3 DNA is all that survives: 48 bases in frame from base 1. In the germline V gene, CDR1 corresponds to MGHRA and CDR2 to YSYEKL. Study-wide findings and limitations: Only the TCR beta chain was sequenced, which likely underestimates true repertoire diversity because unpaired alpha chains were not captured. Repertoire overlap was found to be higher between tumor regions (mean around 35%) than between tumor-adjacent (roughly 17%) or tumor-blood (around 14%) pairs, consistent with antigen-driven expansion. Comparison of CD4+ and CD8+ T cell repertoires was precluded by the use of bulk unsorted samples. A significantly larger repertoire fraction was made up by the top 250 clones in tumors than in blood (p = 0.039). With just four or five patients in the study, the authors point out that the findings should be validated in a larger study.

TCRbeta-specific cDNA was reverse-transcribed from around 0.45 ug total RNA using a constant-region primer and ProtoScript II reverse transcriptase. Construction of the TCRbeta libraries relied on three nested rounds of multiplex PCR, following a slightly modified ARM-PCR procedure. Multiplex TRBV1-TRBV30 forward primers and a Cbeta reverse primer were used in the first two PCR rounds, each of which was run for about 10 cycles. Sample barcodes and Illumina adapters were attached in a final 25-cycle PCR using Deep VentR polymerase. Before sequencing, amplicons between 200 and 500 bp were purified from gel using a QIAquick gel extraction kit. An Illumina HiSeq 2500 was used to sequence the TCRbeta amplicons, generating 250-bp paired-end reads. Regarding the original processing steps: Trimmomatic v0.33 was used to quality-trim the reads, and FLASH v1.2.11 was used to merge paired reads so that full CDR3 sequences could be recovered. V, D and J germline segments were assigned to the rearranged TCRbeta sequences by MiGEC v1.2.1b. VDJtools v1.0.0 computed clonotype statistics and Shannon-Wiener diversity indices. Except for diversity analysis, only the 250 most abundant clonotypes of each sample were used in subsequent analyses to reduce sampling bias. TCRdb trimmed the raw reads at Q25, called clones with MiXCR and kept productive beta chains. Each CDR3 protein appears once, grouped with its most common genes and DNA. V and J calls and clone size were set by TCRdb, not the authors. The sample table shows fewer than 400,000 distinct CDR3 sequences, and more than 55% are seen once. Of the sample, more than 8.5% is held by the ten largest clones.

The sequencing input was peripheral blood. The sequence is built from TRBV4-1 and TRBJ2-1, with the D gene too uncertain to name. This TCR was sampled from a man aged 35 to 55 with primary liver carcinoma and hepatitis B virus infection. The DNA sequence is as follows: TGTGCCAGCAGCCAACAGAACATTATCTCCTACAATGAGCAATTCTTC. This gives the protein CASSQQNIISYNEQFF.